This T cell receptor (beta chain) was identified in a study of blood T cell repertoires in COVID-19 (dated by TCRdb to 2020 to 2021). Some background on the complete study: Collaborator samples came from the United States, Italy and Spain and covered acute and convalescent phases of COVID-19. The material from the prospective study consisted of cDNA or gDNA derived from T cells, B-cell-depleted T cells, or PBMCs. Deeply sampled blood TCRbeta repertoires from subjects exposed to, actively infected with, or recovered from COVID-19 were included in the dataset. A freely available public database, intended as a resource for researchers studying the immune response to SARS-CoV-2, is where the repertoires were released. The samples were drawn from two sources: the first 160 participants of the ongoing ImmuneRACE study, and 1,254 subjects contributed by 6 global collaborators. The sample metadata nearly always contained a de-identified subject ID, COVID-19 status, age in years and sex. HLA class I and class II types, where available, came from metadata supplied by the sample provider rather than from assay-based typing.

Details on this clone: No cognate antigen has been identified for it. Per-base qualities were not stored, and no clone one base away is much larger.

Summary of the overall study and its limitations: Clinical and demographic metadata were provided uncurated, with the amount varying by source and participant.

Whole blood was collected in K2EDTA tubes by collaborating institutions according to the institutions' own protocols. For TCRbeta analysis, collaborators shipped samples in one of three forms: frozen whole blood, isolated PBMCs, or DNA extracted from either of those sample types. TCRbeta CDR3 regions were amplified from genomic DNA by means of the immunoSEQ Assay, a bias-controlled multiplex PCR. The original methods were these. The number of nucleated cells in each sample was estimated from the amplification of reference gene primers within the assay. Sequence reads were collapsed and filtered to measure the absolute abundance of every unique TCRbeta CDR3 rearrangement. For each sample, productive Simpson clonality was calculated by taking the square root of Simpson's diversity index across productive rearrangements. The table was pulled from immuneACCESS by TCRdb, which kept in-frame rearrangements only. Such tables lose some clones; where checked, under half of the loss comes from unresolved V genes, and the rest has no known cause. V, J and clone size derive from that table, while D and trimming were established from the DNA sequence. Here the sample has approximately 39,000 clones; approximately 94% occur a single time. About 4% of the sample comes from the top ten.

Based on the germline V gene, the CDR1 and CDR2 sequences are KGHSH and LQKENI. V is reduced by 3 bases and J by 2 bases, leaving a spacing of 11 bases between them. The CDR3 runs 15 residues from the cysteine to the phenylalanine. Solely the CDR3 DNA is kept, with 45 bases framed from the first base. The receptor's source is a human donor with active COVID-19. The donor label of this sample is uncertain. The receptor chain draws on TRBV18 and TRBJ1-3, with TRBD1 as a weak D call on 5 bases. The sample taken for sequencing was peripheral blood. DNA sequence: TGTGCCAGCTCACCCCCGGTAGGGGCTGGAAACACCATATATTTT. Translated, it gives CASSPPVGAGNTIYF. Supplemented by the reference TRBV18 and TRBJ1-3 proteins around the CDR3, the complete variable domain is NAGVMQNPRHLVRRRGQEARLRCSPMKGHSHVYWYRQLPEEGLKFMVYLQKENIIDESGMPKERFSAEFPKEGPSILRIQQVVRGDSAAYFCASSPPVGAGNTIYFGEGSWLTVV.